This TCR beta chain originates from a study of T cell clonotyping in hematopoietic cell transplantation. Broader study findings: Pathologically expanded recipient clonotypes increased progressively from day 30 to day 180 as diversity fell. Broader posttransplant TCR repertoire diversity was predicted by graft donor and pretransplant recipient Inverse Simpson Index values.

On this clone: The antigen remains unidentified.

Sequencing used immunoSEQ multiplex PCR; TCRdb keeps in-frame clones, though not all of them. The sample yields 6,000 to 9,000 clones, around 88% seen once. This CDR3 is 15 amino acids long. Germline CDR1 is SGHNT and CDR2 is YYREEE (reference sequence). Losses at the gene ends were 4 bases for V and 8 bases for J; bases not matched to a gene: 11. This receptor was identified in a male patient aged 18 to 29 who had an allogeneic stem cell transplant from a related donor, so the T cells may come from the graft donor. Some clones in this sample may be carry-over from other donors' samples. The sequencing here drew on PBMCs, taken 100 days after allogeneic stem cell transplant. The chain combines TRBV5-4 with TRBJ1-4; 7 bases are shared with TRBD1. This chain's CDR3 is CASSTNRGGAEKLFF. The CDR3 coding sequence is TGTGCCAGCAGCACGAACAGGGGAGGGGCGGAAAAACTGTTTTTT.